These 2 T cell receptor beta chains share one sample of origin, sequenced in a study of neoadjuvant anti-PD-1 for oral cavity cancer. Time point meaning: after neoadjuvant nivolumab, at surgical resection. The repertoire was sequenced with immunoSEQ multiplex PCR; TCRdb's copy has only in-frame clones and lacks some. Among about 15,000 clones listed, roughly 34% were seen once. Sample: tumor tissue, taken after nivolumab (anti-PD-1) treatment. These TCRs come from a person between 40 and 79 years old with oral cavity squamous cell carcinoma.

The chain uses TRBV6-1 and TRBJ1-6; D remains unclear. The germline V and J ends were trimmed by 7 bases and 15 bases, with 13 bases remaining between them. This CDR3 has 11 amino acids. CDR1 is MNHNS, CDR2 SASEGT, per germline. The CDR3 region is CASTVRGDLHF. In DNA, the CDR3 is TGTGCCAGCACAGTTCGGGGTGACCTCCACTTT.

This chain joins TRBV6-5 and TRBJ1-1; D is unclear. The length of the CDR3 is 14 residues. Germline-derived CDR1 and CDR2 are MNHEY and SVGAGI. V was trimmed by 0 bases and J by 0 bases, leaving 5 bases between them. The CDR3 is CASSYSGLNTEAFF. The CDR3 coding sequence is TGTGCCAGCAGTTACTCTGGCCTGAACACTGAAGCTTTCTTT.